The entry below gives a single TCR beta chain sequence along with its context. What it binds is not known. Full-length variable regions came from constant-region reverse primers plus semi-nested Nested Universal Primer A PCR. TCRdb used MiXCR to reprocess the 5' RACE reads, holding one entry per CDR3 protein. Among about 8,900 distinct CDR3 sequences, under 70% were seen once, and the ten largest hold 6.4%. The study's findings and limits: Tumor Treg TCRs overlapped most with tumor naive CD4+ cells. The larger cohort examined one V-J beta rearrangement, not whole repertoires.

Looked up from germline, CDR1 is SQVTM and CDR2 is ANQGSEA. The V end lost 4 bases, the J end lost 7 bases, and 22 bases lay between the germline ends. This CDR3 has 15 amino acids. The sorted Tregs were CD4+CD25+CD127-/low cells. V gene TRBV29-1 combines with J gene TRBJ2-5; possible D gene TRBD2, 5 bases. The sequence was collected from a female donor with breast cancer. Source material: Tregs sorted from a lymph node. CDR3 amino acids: CSVVSFVWGGGTQYF. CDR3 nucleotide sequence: TGCAGCGTTGTTTCTTTCGTGTGGGGTGGAGGGACCCAGTACTTC.